This TCR beta chain comes out of a study of cytomegalovirus exposure and HLA in healthy donors. This PCR relied on a set of 60 Vbeta primers and 13 Jbeta primers. This table comes from immunoSEQ multiplex PCR, and its TCRdb copy is limited to in-frame clones, with some not included. The data hold some 110,000 clones, with approximately 76% observed a single time. Donors had nominal health at sampling but likely had unrecorded immune exposures. Sequences were obtained from PBMCs. The clonotype comes from a woman aged 18-29 years in good health and CMV-seropositive.

CDR3 DNA sequence: TGCGCCAGCAGCTTGGATGCAGAACACACAGATACGCAGTATTTT. Translating it yields CASSLDAEHTDTQYF. V gene TRBV5-1 combines with J gene TRBJ2-3; D gene unclear. Trimming shortened V by 0 bases and J by 2 bases, and 10 bases separated the two germline ends. Germline values: CDR1 SGHRS, CDR2 YFSETQ. The CDR3 is 15 amino acids.